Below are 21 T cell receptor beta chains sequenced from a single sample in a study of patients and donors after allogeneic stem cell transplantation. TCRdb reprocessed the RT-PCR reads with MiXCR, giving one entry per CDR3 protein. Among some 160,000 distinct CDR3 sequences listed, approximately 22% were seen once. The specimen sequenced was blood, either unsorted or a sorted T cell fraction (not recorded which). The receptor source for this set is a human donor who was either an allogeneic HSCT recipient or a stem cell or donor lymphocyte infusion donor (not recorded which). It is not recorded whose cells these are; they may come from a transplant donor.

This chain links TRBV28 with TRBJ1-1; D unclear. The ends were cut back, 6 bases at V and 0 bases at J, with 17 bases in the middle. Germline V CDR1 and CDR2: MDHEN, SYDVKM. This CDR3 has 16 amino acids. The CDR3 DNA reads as TGTGCCAGCAGCTCACTCTCCCTGACCCTGAACACTGAAGCTTTCTTT. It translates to CASSSLSLTLNTEAFF.

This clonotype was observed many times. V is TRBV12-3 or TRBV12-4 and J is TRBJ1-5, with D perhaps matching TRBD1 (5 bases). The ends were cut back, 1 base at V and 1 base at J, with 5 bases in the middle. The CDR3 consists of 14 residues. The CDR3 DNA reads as TGTGCCAGCAGTTTAGGACAGAGCAATCAGCCCCAGCATTTT. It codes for CASSLGQSNQPQHF.

Written as DNA, the CDR3 is TGTGCCAGCAGTCTCCGGGACTATGCCTACGAGCAGTACTTC. It translates to CASSLRDYAYEQYF. The chain has TRBV12-3 or TRBV12-4 and TRBJ2-7; TRBD2 matches at 7 bases. J gave up 2 bases and V 5 bases, and 6 bases lay outside the gene matches. This CDR3 comprises 14 residues.

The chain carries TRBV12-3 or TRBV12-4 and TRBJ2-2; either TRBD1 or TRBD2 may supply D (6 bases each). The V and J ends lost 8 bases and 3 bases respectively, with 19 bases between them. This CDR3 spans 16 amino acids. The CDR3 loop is CASRNAGGKDTGELFF. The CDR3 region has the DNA TGTGCCAGCCGTAATGCCGGGGGCAAGGACACCGGGGAGCTGTTTTTT.

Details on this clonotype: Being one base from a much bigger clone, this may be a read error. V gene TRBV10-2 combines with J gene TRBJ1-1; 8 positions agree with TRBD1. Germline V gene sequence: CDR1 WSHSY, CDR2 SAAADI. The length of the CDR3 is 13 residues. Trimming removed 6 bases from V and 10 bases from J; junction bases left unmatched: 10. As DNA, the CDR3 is TGCGCCAGCAGCTCGACAGGGGACGCTGTAGCTTTCTTT. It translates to CASSSTGDAVAFF.

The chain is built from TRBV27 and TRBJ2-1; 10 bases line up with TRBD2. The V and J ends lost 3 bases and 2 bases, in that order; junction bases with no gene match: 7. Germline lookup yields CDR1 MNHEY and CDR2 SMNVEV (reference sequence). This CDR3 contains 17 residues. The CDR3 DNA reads TGTGCCAGCAGTTTGTCTAGCGGGAGTGTCCCCTACAATGAGCAGTTCTTC. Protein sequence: CASSLSSGSVPYNEQFF.

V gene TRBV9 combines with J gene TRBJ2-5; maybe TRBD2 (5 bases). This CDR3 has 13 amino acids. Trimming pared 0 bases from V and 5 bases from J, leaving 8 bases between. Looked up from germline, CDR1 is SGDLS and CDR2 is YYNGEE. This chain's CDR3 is CASSVGGLETQYF. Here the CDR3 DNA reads TGTGCCAGCAGCGTAGGAGGGTTGGAGACCCAGTACTTC. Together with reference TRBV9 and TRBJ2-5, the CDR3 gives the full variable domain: DSGVTQTPKHLITATGQRVTLRCSPRSGDLSVYWYQQSLDQGLQFLIQYYNGEERAKGNILERFSAQQFPDLHSELNLSSLELGDSALYFCASSVGGLETQYFGPGTRLLVL.

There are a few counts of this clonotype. CDR3 nucleotides: TGTGCCAGCAGCTTACCAGCCCGTGGCAATGAGCAGTTCTTC. It translates to CASSLPARGNEQFF. V and J are TRBV11-1 and TRBJ2-1; D gene uncertain. Germline lookup yields CDR1 SGHAT and CDR2 FQDESV (reference sequence). V was cut by 2 bases and J by 6 bases, with 11 bases left in between. This CDR3 region has 14 residues.

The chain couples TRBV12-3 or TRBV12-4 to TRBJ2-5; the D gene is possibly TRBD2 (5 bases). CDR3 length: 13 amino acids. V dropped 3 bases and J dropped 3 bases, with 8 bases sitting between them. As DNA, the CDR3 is TGTGCCAGCAGTTTGAGGGAGAAAGAGACCCAGTACTTC. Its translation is CASSLREKETQYF.

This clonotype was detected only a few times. The CDR3 DNA is TGCAGTGCTAGAGATCCTACAGGGAGGTCCTACGAGCAGTACTTC. This sequence encodes CSARDPTGRSYEQYF. The genes are TRBV20-1 and TRBJ2-7; D is perhaps TRBD1 or TRBD2 (6 bases each). The CDR3 length is 15 residues. Trimming left V 0 bases short and J 1 base short, with 13 bases between. Germline V CDR1 and CDR2: DFQATT, SNEGSKA (reference sequence).

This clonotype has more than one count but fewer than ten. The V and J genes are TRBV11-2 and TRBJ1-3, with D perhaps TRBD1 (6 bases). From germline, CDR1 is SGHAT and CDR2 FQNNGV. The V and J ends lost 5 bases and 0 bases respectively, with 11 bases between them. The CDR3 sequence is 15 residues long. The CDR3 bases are TGTGCCAGCAGCCCACCCAGGGGCTCTGGAAACACCATATATTTT. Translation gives CASSPPRGSGNTIYF.

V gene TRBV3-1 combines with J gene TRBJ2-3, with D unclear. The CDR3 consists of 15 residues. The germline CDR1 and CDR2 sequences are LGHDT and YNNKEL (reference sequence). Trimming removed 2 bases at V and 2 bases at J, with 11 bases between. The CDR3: CASSQKGYYTDTQYF. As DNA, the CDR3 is TGTGCCAGCAGCCAAAAGGGATACTACACAGATACGCAGTATTTT.

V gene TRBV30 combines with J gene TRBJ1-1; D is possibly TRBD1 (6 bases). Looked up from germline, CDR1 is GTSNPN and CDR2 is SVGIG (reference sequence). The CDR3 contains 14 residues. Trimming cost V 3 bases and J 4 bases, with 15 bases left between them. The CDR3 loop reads CAWSRTALGTEAFF. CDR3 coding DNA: TGTGCCTGGAGCCGGACAGCTTTGGGCACTGAAGCTTTCTTT.

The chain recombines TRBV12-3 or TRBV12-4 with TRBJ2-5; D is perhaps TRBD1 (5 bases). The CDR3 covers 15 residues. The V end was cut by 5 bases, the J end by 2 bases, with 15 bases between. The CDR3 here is CASSPDRLFQETQYF. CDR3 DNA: TGTGCCAGCAGTCCCGACAGACTTTTTCAAGAGACCCAGTACTTC.

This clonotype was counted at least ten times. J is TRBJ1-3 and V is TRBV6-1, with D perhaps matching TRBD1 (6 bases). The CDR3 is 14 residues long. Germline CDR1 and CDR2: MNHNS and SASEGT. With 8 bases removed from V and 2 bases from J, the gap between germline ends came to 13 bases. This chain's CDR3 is CASSGGSTGNTIYF. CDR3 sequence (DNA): TGTGCCAGCTCCGGGGGCTCAACTGGAAACACCATATATTTT.

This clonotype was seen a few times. The CDR3 DNA reads TGTGCCAGCAGTTACCCACAGGCCTCCTGGTACGAGCAGTACTTC. It is translated as CASSYPQASWYEQYF. The genes are TRBV28 and TRBJ2-7, with D maybe TRBD1 (5 bases). CDR3 length equals 15 residues. Germline CDR1 reads MDHEN; CDR2 reads SYDVKM. V gave up 4 bases and J gave up 4 bases, with 17 bases separating them.

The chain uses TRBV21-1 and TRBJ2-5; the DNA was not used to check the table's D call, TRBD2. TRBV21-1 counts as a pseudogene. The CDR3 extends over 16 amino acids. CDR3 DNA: TGTGCCAGCAGCAAAGCCGCTAGCAGAACCCAAGAGACCCAGTACTTC. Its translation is CASSKAASRTQETQYF.

Here the CDR3 reads CASSAETDTQYF. The CDR3 DNA is TGTGCCAGCAGTGCCGAAACAGATACGCAGTATTTT. The rearrangement links TRBV2 to TRBJ2-3, with unresolved D. CDR1 and CDR2 (germline): SNHLY, FYNNEI. The V gene lost 4 bases and the J gene lost 3 bases, with 5 bases spanning the gap. The CDR3 has 12 amino acids.

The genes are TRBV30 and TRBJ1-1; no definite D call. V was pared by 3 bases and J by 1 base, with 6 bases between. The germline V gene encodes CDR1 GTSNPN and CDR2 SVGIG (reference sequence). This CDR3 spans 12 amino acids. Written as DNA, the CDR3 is TGTGCCTGGAGATGGCAGAACACTGAAGCTTTCTTT. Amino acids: CAWRWQNTEAFF.

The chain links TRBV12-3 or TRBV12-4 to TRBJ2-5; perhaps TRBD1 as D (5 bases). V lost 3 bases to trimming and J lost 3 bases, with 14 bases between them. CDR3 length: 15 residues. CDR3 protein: CASSFRTQDKETQYF. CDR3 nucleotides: TGTGCCAGCAGTTTCAGGACACAGGATAAAGAGACCCAGTACTTC.

The CDR3 loop is CASSFTSGRASTDTQYF. CDR3 DNA: TGCGCCAGCAGCTTTACGAGCGGGAGGGCGAGCACAGATACGCAGTATTTT. This chain joins TRBV5-1 and TRBJ2-3; 10 bases align to TRBD2. The CDR3 runs to 17 residues. V lost 2 bases to trimming and J lost 0 bases; unmatched junction nucleotides: 6. Germline assignment: CDR1 SGHRS and CDR2 YFSETQ. The full variable domain, with the rest looked up from reference TRBV5-1 and TRBJ2-3, is KAGVTQTPRYLIKTRGQQVTLSCSPISGHRSVSWYQQTPGQGLQFLFEYFSETQRNKGNFPGRFSGRQFSNSRSEMNVSTLELGDSALYLCASSFTSGRASTDTQYFGPGTRLTVL.